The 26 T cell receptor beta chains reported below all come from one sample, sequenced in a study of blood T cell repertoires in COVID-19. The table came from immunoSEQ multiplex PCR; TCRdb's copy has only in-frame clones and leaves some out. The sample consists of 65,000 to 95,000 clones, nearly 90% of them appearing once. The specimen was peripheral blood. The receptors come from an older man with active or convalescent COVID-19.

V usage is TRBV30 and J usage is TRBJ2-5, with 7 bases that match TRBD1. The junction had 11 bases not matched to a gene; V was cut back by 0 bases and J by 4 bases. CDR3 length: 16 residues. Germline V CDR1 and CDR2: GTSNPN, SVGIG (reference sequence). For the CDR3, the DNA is TGTGCCTGGAGTGTCGGTACAGGGGAATGGGGAGAGACCCAGTACTTC. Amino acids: CAWSVGTGEWGETQYF.

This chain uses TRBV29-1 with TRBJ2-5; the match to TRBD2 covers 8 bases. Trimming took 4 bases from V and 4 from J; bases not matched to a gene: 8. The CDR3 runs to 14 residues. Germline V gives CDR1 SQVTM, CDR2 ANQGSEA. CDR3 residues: CSVGASGLSETQYF. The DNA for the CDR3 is TGCAGCGTTGGGGCTAGCGGGTTGTCAGAGACCCAGTACTTC.

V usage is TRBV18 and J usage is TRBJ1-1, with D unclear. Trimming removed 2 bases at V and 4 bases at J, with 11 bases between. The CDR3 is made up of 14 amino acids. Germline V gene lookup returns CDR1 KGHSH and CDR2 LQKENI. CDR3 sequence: CASSPSRVFTEAFF. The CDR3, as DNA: TGTGCCAGCTCACCAAGTCGGGTATTCACTGAAGCTTTCTTT.

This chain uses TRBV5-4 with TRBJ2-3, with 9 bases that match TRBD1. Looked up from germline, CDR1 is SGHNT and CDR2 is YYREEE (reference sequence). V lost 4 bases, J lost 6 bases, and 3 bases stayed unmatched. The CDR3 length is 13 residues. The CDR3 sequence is CASSPDRGDTQYF. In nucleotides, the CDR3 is TGTGCCAGCAGCCCCGACAGGGGGGATACGCAGTATTTT.

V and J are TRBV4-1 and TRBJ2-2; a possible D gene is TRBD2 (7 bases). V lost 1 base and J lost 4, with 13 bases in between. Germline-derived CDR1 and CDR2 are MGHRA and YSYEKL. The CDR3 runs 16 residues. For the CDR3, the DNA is TGCGCCAGCAGCCAAGGGCGGGGGCTTTCCACCGGGGAGCTGTTTTTT. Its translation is CASSQGRGLSTGELFF.

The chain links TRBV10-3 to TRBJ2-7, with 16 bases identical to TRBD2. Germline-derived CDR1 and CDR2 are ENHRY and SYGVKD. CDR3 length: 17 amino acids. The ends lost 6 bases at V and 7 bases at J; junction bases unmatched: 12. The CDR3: CAIRGTSGRDVAREQYF. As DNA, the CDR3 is TGTGCCATCAGGGGGACTAGCGGGAGGGACGTGGCGCGGGAGCAGTACTTC.

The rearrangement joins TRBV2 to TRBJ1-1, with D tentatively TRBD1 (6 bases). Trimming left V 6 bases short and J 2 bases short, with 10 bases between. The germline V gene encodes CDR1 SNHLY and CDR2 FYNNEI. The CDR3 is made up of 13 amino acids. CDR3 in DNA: TGTGCCAGCAGAACACAGGGCAACACTGAAGCTTTCTTT. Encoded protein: CASRTQGNTEAFF.

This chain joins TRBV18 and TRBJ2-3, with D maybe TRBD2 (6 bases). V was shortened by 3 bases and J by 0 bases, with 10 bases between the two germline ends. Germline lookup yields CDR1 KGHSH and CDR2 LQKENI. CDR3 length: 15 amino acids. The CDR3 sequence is CASSPSLASTDTQYF. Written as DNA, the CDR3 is TGTGCCAGCTCACCCTCTCTAGCGAGCACAGATACGCAGTATTTT.

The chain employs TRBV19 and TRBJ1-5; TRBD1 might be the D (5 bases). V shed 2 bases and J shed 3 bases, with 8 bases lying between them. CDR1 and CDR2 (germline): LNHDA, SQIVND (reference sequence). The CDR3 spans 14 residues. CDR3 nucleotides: TGTGCCAGTAGTATAAGACAGACCAATCAGCCCCAGCATTTT. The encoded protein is CASSIRQTNQPQHF.

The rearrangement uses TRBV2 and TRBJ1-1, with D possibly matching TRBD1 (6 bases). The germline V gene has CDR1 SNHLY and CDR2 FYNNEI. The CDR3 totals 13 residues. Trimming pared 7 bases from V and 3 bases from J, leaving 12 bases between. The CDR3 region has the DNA TGTGCCAGCAAGGGGGAAACCTACACTGAAGCTTTCTTT. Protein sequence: CASKGETYTEAFF.

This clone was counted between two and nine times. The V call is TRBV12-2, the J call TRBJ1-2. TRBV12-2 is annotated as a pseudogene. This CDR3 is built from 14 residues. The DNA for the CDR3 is TGTGCAAGTCGCTCTTTAGCCGGGGTCTATGGCTACACCTTC. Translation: CASRSLAGVYGYTF.

Here the CDR3 DNA reads TGTGCCATCAGTGAGGTCGGTGGGGCTTCCTACGAGCAGTACTTC. This encodes CAISEVGGASYEQYF. The chain carries TRBV10-3 and TRBJ2-7; tentatively, D is TRBD1 (5 bases). Looked up from germline, CDR1 is ENHRY and CDR2 is SYGVKD. The CDR3 is 15 residues long. Between the trimmed V and J ends, which lost 2 bases and 1 base, there was a span of 12 bases.

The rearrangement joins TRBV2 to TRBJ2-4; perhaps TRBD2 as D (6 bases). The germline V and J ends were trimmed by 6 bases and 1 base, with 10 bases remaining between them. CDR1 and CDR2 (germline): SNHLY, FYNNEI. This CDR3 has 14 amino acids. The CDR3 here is CASRPTSAKNIQYF. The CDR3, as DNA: TGTGCCAGCAGACCCACTAGCGCCAAAAACATTCAGTACTTC.

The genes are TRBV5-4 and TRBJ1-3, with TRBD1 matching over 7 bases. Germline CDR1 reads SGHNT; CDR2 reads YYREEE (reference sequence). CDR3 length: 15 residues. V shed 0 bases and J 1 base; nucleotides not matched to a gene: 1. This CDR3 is CASSLAGGSGNTIYF. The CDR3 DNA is TGTGCCAGCAGCTTGGCAGGGGGATCTGGAAACACCATATATTTT. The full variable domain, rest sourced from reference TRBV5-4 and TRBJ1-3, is ETGVTQSPTHLIKTRGQQVTLRCSSQSGHNTVSWYQQALGQGPQFIFQYYREEENGRGNFPPRFSGLQFPNYSSELNVNALELDDSALYLCASSLAGGSGNTIYFGEGSWLTVV.

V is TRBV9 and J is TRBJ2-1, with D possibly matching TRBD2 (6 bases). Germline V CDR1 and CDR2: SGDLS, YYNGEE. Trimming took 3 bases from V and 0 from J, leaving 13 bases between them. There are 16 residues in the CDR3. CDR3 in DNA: TGTGCCAGCAGCGCCTTAGCGGTGAGCTCCTACAATGAGCAGTTCTTC. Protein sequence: CASSALAVSSYNEQFF.

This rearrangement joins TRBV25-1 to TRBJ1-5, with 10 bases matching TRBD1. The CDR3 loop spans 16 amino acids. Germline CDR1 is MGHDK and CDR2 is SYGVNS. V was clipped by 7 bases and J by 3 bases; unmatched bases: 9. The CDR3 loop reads CASTPSGTGANQPQHF. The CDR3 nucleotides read TGTGCCAGCACGCCTTCCGGGACAGGGGCCAATCAGCCCCAGCATTTT.

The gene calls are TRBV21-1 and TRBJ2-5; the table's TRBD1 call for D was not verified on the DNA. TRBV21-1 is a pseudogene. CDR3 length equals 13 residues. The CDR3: CAPPSGQEETQYF. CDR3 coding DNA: TGTGCCCCCCCAAGCGGACAGGAAGAGACCCAGTACTTC.

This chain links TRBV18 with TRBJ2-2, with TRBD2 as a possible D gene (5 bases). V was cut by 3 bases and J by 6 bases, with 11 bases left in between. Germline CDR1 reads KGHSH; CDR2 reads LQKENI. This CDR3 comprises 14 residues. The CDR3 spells CASSPPSGSGELFF. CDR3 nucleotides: TGTGCCAGCTCACCCCCCTCGGGGTCCGGGGAGCTGTTTTTT.

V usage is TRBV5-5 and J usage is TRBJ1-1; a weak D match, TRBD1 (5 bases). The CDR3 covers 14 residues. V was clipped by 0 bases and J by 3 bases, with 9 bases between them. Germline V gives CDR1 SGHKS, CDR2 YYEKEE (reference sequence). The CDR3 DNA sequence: TGTGCCAGCAGCTTGGAGGGGATCGACACTGAAGCTTTCTTT. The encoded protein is CASSLEGIDTEAFF. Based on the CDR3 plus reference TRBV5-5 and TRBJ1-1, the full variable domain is DAGVTQSPTHLIKTRGQQVTLRCSPISGHKSVSWYQQVLGQGPQFIFQYYEKEERGRGNFPDRFSARQFPNYSSELNVNALLLGDSALYLCASSLEGIDTEAFFGQGTRLTVV.

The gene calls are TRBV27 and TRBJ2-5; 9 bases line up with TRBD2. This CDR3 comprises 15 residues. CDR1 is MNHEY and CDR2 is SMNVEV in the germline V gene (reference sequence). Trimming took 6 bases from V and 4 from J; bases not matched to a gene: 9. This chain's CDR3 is CASSPPAGGVETQYF. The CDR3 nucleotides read TGTGCCAGCAGCCCCCCAGCGGGGGGTGTAGAGACCCAGTACTTC.

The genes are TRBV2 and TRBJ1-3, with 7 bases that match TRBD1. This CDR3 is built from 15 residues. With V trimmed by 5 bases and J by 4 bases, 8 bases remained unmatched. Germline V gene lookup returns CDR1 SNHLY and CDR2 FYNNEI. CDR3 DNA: TGTGCCAGCAGTACAGGGGCAGCAACGGGAAACACCATATATTTT. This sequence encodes CASSTGAATGNTIYF.

The CDR3 sequence: CATSVDRVGNEQFF. CDR3 coding DNA: TGTGCCACCAGTGTCGACAGGGTAGGCAATGAGCAGTTCTTC. The chain carries TRBV24-1 and TRBJ2-1; the match to TRBD1 covers 7 bases. From germline, CDR1 is KGHDR and CDR2 SFDVKD. Losses at the gene ends were 5 bases for V and 6 bases for J; bases not matched to a gene: 6. The CDR3 sequence is 14 residues long.

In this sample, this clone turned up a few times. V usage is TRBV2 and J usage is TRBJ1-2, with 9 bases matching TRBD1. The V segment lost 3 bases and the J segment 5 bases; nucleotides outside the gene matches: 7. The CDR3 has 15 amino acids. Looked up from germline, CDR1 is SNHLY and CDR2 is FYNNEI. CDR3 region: CASSDGTGRGYGYTF. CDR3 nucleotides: TGTGCCAGCAGTGACGGGACAGGGAGGGGATATGGCTACACCTTC.

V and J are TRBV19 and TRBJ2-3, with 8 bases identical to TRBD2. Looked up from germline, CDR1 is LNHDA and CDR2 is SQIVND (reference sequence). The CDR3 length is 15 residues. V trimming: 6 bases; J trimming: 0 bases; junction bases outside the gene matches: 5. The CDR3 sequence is CASSTTSASTDTQYF. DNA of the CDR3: TGTGCCAGTAGCACGACTAGCGCTAGCACAGATACGCAGTATTTT.

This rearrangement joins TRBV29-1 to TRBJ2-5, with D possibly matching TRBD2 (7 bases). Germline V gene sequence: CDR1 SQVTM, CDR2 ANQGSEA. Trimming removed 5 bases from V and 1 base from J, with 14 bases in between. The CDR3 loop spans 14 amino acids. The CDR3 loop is CSVPPGGLQETQYF. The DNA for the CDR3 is TGCAGCGTTCCCCCGGGGGGCCTCCAAGAGACCCAGTACTTC. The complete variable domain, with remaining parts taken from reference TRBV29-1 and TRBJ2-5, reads SAVISQKPSRDICQRGTSLTIQCQVDSQVTMMFWYRQQPGQSLTLIATANQGSEATYESGFVIDKFPISRPNLTFSTLTVSNMSPEDSSIYLCSVPPGGLQETQYFGPGTRLLVL.

The CDR3 is CASSFSLSTDTQYF. In DNA form, the CDR3 reads TGTGCCAGCAGCTTTAGCCTAAGCACAGATACGCAGTATTTT. The V gene is TRBV7-8, the J gene TRBJ2-3, with D uncertain. The germline gives CDR1 SGHVS, CDR2 FQNEAQ. Trimming cost V 3 bases and J 0 bases, with 7 bases left between them. The CDR3 loop spans 14 amino acids.